This section outlines one T cell receptor beta chain sequence together with its context. The source of the sample is a study of technical replicates of blood from four donors. Sequencing was performed with immunoSEQ multiplex PCR; in TCRdb, only in-frame clones are kept and a portion is missing. This table holds tens of thousands of clones, about 96% found once. The CDR3 has 15 amino acids. The V end was cut by 2 bases, the J end by 4 bases, with 13 bases between. Germline V gene sequence: CDR1 SGDLS, CDR2 YYNGEE. This TCR was sampled from a human donor in good health. The specimen sequenced was T cells isolated from PBMCs. V and J are TRBV9 and TRBJ1-3; D is ambiguous. For the CDR3, the DNA is TGTGCCAGCAGCGTTATAACGGGGTCAGGAAACACCATATATTTT. It is translated as CASSVITGSGNTIYF.